What follows is one T cell receptor beta chain and its context. Its antigen is as yet unknown. These data belong to a study of blood T cells in healthy people across ages. Study results and limitations: Diversity was higher, and naive CD4+ cells more numerous, in long-lived donors than in aged donors. Among T cells, TCR beta diversity per million cells dropped roughly linearly as age rose.

In germline, CDR1 is MNHEY, CDR2 SVGEGT. With 7 bases removed from V and 2 bases from J, the gap between germline ends came to 20 bases. The CDR3 totals 16 residues. For the second PCR, which ran for 7 to 11 cycles, a sample-barcoded 5' primer and a J-beta primer mix were used. TCRdb processed the 5' RACE reads anew with MiXCR; each CDR3 protein has one entry. Of 550,000 to 650,000 distinct CDR3 sequences listed, around a quarter are singletons. This sample was shared with a second study, whose subject was T cells of mothers and their children.

The chain carries TRBV6-2 or TRBV6-3 and TRBJ2-5, with D tentatively TRBD1 (7 bases). The sequence was obtained from a boy aged 2 to 10 in good health. Sequenced input: blood. The CDR3 region has the DNA TGTGCCAGCACCCACAGGGGTGGTAGCGGTCAAGAGACCCAGTACTTC. It codes for CASTHRGGSGQETQYF.